This paragraph reports one T cell receptor (beta chain). The data were obtained in a study of blood T cell repertoires in COVID-19. Across the study: The cDNA or gDNA used as material had been derived from T cells, B-cell-depleted T cells, or PBMCs.

Sequencing used immunoSEQ multiplex PCR; TCRdb keeps in-frame clones, though not all of them. The sample shows roughly 140,000 clones, approximately 87% of them seen only once. Allocation to cohorts depended on clinical history reported by the participants. The CDR3 has 16 amino acids. V lost 1 base, J lost 0 bases, and 5 bases stayed unmatched. Germline CDR1 SGHRS, CDR2 YFSETQ. The chain recombines TRBV5-1 with TRBJ2-3; 7 bases align to TRBD2. This receptor was identified in a woman in her 30s with acute COVID-19. Sequencing was done on a sample of PBMCs or T cells enriched from blood (not recorded which). CDR3: CASSLTSASSTDTQYF. The CDR3 DNA sequence: TGCGCCAGCAGCTTGACTAGCGCTTCTAGCACAGATACGCAGTATTTT.